This paragraph covers one TCR beta chain sequence. The assay was immunoSEQ multiplex PCR, and TCRdb's table has in-frame clones only and misses some. The table includes about 120,000 clones, around 88% detected once. The sample belongs to a study of blood T cell repertoires in COVID-19. Study-wide background: COVID-19 samples collected from the United States, Italy and Spain covered acute and convalescent phases. PBMCs, B-cell-depleted T cells, or T cells provided the cDNA or gDNA that made up the material.

Deletions cut 0 bases from V and 3 bases from J, with 17 bases between. Germline V CDR1 and CDR2: MGHDK, SYGVNS. CDR3 size: 17 residues. V is TRBV25-1 and J is TRBJ1-2; D is unresolved. The receptor was derived from a man in his forties or fifties with acute or convalescent COVID-19. Sequencing was carried out using peripheral blood. The CDR3 reads CASSEYPLWRAYYGYTF. The CDR3 nucleotides are TGTGCCAGCAGTGAATATCCCCTGTGGAGGGCTTACTATGGCTACACCTTC.